One sample yielded the 25 T cell receptor beta chains listed below, sequenced in a study of type 1 regulatory T cells. TCRdb processed the reads anew with MiXCR; each CDR3 protein has one entry. The sample lists around 69,000 distinct CDR3 sequences, around 57% occurring once. These receptors lack a known antigen. What was sequenced was cultured T cells, either the whole culture or a sorted T cell fraction (not recorded which). The subset was: Tr1-enriched cell product generated in vitro against host alloantigens. The receptor set was obtained from a human donor in good health.

The chain employs TRBV18 and TRBJ2-2; D is undetermined. V lost 2 bases, J lost 0 bases, and 7 bases lay in between. CDR1 is KGHSH and CDR2 is LQKENI in the germline V gene. This CDR3 region has 15 residues. The CDR3 protein is CASSPMASNTGELFF. The CDR3 bases are TGTGCCAGCTCACCAATGGCCTCGAACACCGGGGAGCTGTTTTTT.

There are a few counts of this clonotype. CDR3 nucleotide sequence: TGCAGTGCCCCCGGGACAGGGGAGGAAAAACTGTTTTTT. Amino acid sequence: CSAPGTGEEKLFF. The V and J genes are TRBV20-1 and TRBJ1-4, with 10 nucleotides matching TRBD1. CDR1 is DFQATT and CDR2 is SNEGSKA in the germline V gene (reference sequence). The V segment lost 6 bases and the J segment 8 bases; nucleotides outside the gene matches: 6. The CDR3 sequence is 13 residues long.

The chain couples TRBV20-1 to TRBJ2-7; tentatively, D is TRBD2 (5 bases). CDR1 and CDR2 from the germline V gene are DFQATT and SNEGSKA (reference sequence). Trimming took 3 bases from V and 4 from J, leaving 10 bases between them. The CDR3 runs to 12 residues. This CDR3 is CSASQLAYEQYF. The CDR3 region has the DNA TGCAGTGCTAGTCAGTTAGCGTACGAGCAGTACTTC.

This sequence joins TRBV20-1 and TRBJ1-2; D may be TRBD1 (5 bases). CDR1 is DFQATT, CDR2 SNEGSKA, per germline (reference sequence). The CDR3 runs 14 residues. V lost 0 bases and J 6 bases, leaving 14 bases between the germline ends. CDR3 region: CSARDPGRVNGYTF. The CDR3 nucleotides are TGCAGTGCTAGAGACCCCGGCAGGGTCAATGGCTACACCTTC.

Sample share makes this clonotype medium-sized (0.01 to 0.1%). This rearrangement joins TRBV6-1 to TRBJ1-2; D uncertain. The CDR3 covers 15 residues. The V gene's germline CDR1 is MNHNS and CDR2 SASEGT. Trimming cost V 3 bases and J 2 bases, with 13 bases left between them. CDR3 sequence: CASSDFSGANYGYTF. The CDR3 region has the DNA TGTGCCAGCAGTGATTTTTCGGGCGCCAACTATGGCTACACCTTC.

The rearrangement uses TRBV12-3 or TRBV12-4 and TRBJ2-1, with TRBD2 identical over 9 bases. The CDR3 runs to 16 residues. Trimming removed 5 bases from V and 13 bases from J; junction bases left unmatched: 18. In nucleotides, the CDR3 is TGTGCCAGCAGTCTCAATTCTAGCGGGATGCCAGGGAGACAGTTCTTC. This translates into CASSLNSSGMPGRQFF.

This clonotype came up many times. The rearrangement joins TRBV4-3 to TRBJ2-7, with 11 bases aligning to TRBD2. CDR1 and CDR2 from the germline V gene are LGHNA and YSLEER. The CDR3 runs 16 residues. Germline trimming cut 0 bases from V and 3 bases from J; bases unmatched to any gene: 4. DNA of the CDR3: TGCGCCAGCAGCCAAGATCAACTAGCGGGAGACTACGAGCAGTACTTC. This sequence encodes CASSQDQLAGDYEQYF.

As to this clonotype: The germline gene is not matched at one end of the junction; a read error may be the cause. This chain uses TRBV20-1 with TRBJ2-6; D not resolved. In germline, CDR1 is DFQATT, CDR2 SNEGSKA (reference sequence). The CDR3 is 16 amino acids. The CDR3 DNA sequence: TGCAGTGCTAGAGAGGCTGGGCCCTCTGGGACCAACGTCCTGACTTTC. It encodes CSAREAGPSGTNVLTF.

J is TRBJ2-3 and V is TRBV24-1, with D possibly TRBD2 on 6 matching bases. The germline V gene has CDR1 KGHDR and CDR2 SFDVKD. Trimming took off 9 bases at V and 1 base at J, with 13 bases between the two ends. The CDR3 runs to 14 residues. DNA of the CDR3: TGTGCCACCTCAGAAACGGGAGGCACAGATACGCAGTATTTT. It translates to CATSETGGTDTQYF.

The V call is TRBV7-2, the J call TRBJ1-6; 10 bases match TRBD1. V lost 5 bases and J lost 13; bases outside the gene matches: 11. The CDR3 is made up of 15 amino acids. In germline, CDR1 is SGHTA, CDR2 FQGNSA. CDR3 sequence (DNA): TGTGCCAGCAGCCCATCGGGACAGGGGATTATCCCCCTCCACTTT. Encoded protein: CASSPSGQGIIPLHF.

This clonotype counts as medium-sized. The rearrangement links TRBV24-1 to TRBJ2-1; 12 bases line up with TRBD2. The CDR3 loop spans 16 amino acids. Unmatched junction bases numbered 3, after V lost 3 bases and J lost 4 bases. In germline, CDR1 is KGHDR, CDR2 SFDVKD. This CDR3 reads CATSDPLAGGYNEQFF. The DNA of the CDR3 is TGTGCCACCAGTGATCCTCTAGCGGGAGGGTACAATGAGCAGTTCTTC.

The chain uses TRBV10-2 and TRBJ2-1; 7 bases map to TRBD2. Germline loops: CDR1 WSHSY, CDR2 SAAADI. CDR3 length: 16 residues. V trimming: 7 bases; J trimming: 1 base; junction bases outside the gene matches: 10. Here the CDR3 DNA reads TGCGCCAGCACCCCAGGCGGGAGTTGGTCCTACAATGAGCAGTTCTTC. It yields the protein CASTPGGSWSYNEQFF.

The chain joins TRBV20-1 to TRBJ1-6; D perhaps matches TRBD1 (5 bases). Per the germline V gene, CDR1 is DFQATT and CDR2 is SNEGSKA (reference sequence). Trimming shortened V by 0 bases and J by 0 bases, and 9 bases separated the two germline ends. The CDR3 has 16 amino acids. The CDR3 region has the DNA TGCAGTGCTAGAGATTGGGGGAGCTCCTATAATTCACCCCTCCACTTT. The encoded protein is CSARDWGSSYNSPLHF.

This clonotype was seen a single time. The chain carries TRBV7-2 and TRBJ2-1; the match to TRBD2 covers 7 bases. Germline CDR1 and CDR2: SGHTA and FQGNSA. With 5 bases clipped from V and 5 bases from J, the junction kept 18 bases outside the gene matches. The CDR3 covers 18 residues. In nucleotides, the CDR3 is TGTGCCAGCAGCAAACGTGTGGTGACTAGCAGCCCGGACAATGAGCAGTTCTTC. Residues: CASSKRVVTSSPDNEQFF.

The chain has TRBV7-7 and TRBJ2-1; 8 positions match TRBD1. The trim removed 5 bases at V and 10 bases at J, leaving 7 bases unmatched. The germline V gene encodes CDR1 SSHAT and CDR2 FNYEAQ (reference sequence). There are 13 residues in the CDR3. DNA of the CDR3: TGTGCCAGCAGCAACGGACAGGGAAGGGAGCAGTTCTTC. It is translated as CASSNGQGREQFF.

Only a few counts were recorded for this clonotype. The V call is TRBV7-2, the J call TRBJ2-5; 8 bases align to TRBD1. From germline, CDR1 is SGHTA and CDR2 FQGNSA. CDR3 size: 16 residues. The junction had 12 bases not matched to a gene; V was cut back by 5 bases and J by 4 bases. The CDR3 region has the DNA TGTGCCAGCAGCCCCCTTGGGGACAGGAGGAGAGAGACCCAGTACTTC. As protein: CASSPLGDRRRETQYF.

The V gene is TRBV7-2, the J gene TRBJ1-1; D remains ambiguous. Germline CDR1 and CDR2: SGHTA and FQGNSA. The length of the CDR3 is 20 residues. V lost 5 bases, J lost 5 bases, and 33 bases lay in between. The CDR3, as DNA: TGTGCCAGCAGCCCCCTCCCAAAAGGCCAGGCTGCGGGCTTGAGGACTGAAGCTTTCTTT. This encodes CASSPLPKGQAAGLRTEAFF.

A few counts support this clonotype. The chain has TRBV5-8 and TRBJ1-5, with D possibly matching TRBD1 (5 bases). Per the germline V gene, CDR1 is SGHTS and CDR2 is YDEGEE. V lost 0 bases, J lost 7 bases, and 11 bases lay in between. This CDR3 has 14 amino acids. CDR3 sequence reads: CASSLDQGGQPQHF. As DNA, the CDR3 is TGTGCCAGCAGCTTGGATCAGGGCGGGCAGCCCCAGCATTTT.

This clonotype was seen more than once but under ten times. The chain links TRBV27 to TRBJ2-7; no clear D gene. The CDR3 is 13 residues long. V was pared by 5 bases and J by 3 bases, with 11 bases between. Germline values: CDR1 MNHEY, CDR2 SMNVEV (reference sequence). CDR3 loop: CASSPWAGYEQYF. The CDR3, as DNA: TGTGCCAGCAGTCCGTGGGCTGGCTACGAGCAGTACTTC.

In this sample, this clonotype turned up many times. V and J are TRBV20-1 and TRBJ2-7, with a possible D match to TRBD2 (5 bases). Looked up from germline, CDR1 is DFQATT and CDR2 is SNEGSKA (reference sequence). This CDR3 comprises 14 residues. The V end was cut by 5 bases, the J end by 5 bases, with 19 bases between. The CDR3 DNA reads TGCAGTGCTCCTATACGGCGGGCTGACGACGAGCAGTACTTC. Amino acids: CSAPIRRADDEQYF.

This chain links TRBV5-1 with TRBJ2-1; TRBD1 or TRBD2 may be the D gene (6 bases each). CDR3 length: 23 amino acids. Germline V gene data show CDR1 as SGHRS and CDR2 as YFSETQ. Trimming removed 6 bases from V and 1 base from J, with 38 bases in between. CDR3 sequence: CASTNEGGTFPASANPSYNEQFF. The CDR3 nucleotides are TGCGCCAGCACTAACGAAGGGGGGACGTTCCCGGCTAGCGCGAACCCATCCTACAATGAGCAGTTCTTC.

The table lists this clonotype with a few counts. The chain has TRBV4-1 and TRBJ2-7; D remains ambiguous. The CDR3 is 12 amino acids. In germline, CDR1 is MGHRA, CDR2 YSYEKL. Trimming cost V 0 bases and J 6 bases, with 6 bases left between them. CDR3 sequence: CASSQDIGEQYF. CDR3 DNA sequence: TGCGCCAGCAGCCAAGACATAGGCGAGCAGTACTTC.

The chain couples TRBV7-2 to TRBJ1-1; D unclear. CDR1 SGHTA and CDR2 FQGNSA come from the germline V gene. CDR3 length: 13 residues. Trimming stripped 5 bases from V and 1 base from J, with 8 bases between. This chain's CDR3 is CASSLSENTEAFF. DNA of the CDR3: TGTGCCAGCAGCCTGAGCGAGAACACTGAAGCTTTCTTT.

This sequence joins TRBV7-8 and TRBJ2-3; TRBD2 agrees at 10 bases. Germline trimming cut 4 bases from V and 4 bases from J; bases unmatched to any gene: 8. The CDR3 sequence is 16 residues long. The germline gives CDR1 SGHVS, CDR2 FQNEAQ. CDR3 loop: CASSSDLAGEADTQYF. DNA of the CDR3: TGTGCCAGCAGCTCGGACCTAGCGGGAGAGGCAGATACGCAGTATTTT.

In nucleotides, the CDR3 is TGTGCCAGCTCTACTAGCGGGGCGGGAACAGATACGCAGTATTTT. Translation gives CASSTSGAGTDTQYF. The V gene is TRBV7-2, the J gene TRBJ2-3; 10 nucleotides align to TRBD2. The CDR3 covers 15 residues. CDR1 and CDR2 from the germline V gene are SGHTA and FQGNSA. The J segment lost 3 bases and the V segment lost 8 bases, leaving 8 bases of the junction unmatched.